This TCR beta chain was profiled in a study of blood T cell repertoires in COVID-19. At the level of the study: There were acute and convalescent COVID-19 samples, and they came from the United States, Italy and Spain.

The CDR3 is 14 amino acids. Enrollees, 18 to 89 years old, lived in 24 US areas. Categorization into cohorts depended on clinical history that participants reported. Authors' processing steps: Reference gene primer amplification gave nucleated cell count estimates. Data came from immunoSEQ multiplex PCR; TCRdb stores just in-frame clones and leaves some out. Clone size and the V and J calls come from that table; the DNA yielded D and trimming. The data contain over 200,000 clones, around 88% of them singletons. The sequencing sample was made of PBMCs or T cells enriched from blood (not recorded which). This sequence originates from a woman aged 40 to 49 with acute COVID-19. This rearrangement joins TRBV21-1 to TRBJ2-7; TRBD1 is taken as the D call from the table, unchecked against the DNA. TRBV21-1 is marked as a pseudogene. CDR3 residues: CASSSPGEIYEQYF. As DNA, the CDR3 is TGTGCCAGCAGCTCCCCAGGGGAGATATACGAGCAGTACTTC.